The sequence of this TCR beta chain was determined in a study of graft-versus-host responses after intestinal transplantation. Overall study results and limits: Ileal or blood samples showed some GvH clones first, and such clones were also found in recipient marrow. Allograft graft-versus-host to host-versus-graft clonal ratios ran high in patients with graft-donor T cell macrochimerism. The study associated peak circulating GvH clone levels with early post-transplant HvG declines.

Method: immunoSEQ multiplex PCR; TCRdb's copy keeps in-frame clones and lacks some. The sample shows approximately 10,000 clones, 80% to 95% of them seen only once. The germline CDR1 and CDR2 sequences are MNHEY and SMNVEV (reference sequence). Trimming pared 2 bases from V and 4 bases from J, leaving 9 bases between. The CDR3 sequence is 14 residues long. A remark on this clone: Its antigen is currently unknown.

This material consisted of PBMCs, taken almost 70 days after transplant. The receptor was derived from a human patient who received an intestinal transplant, so some T cells may come from the graft donor. The chain is built from TRBV27 and TRBJ1-5; no firm D call. The CDR3 bases are TGTGCCAGCAGTTTAATCCCCGGGAATCAGCCCCAGCATTTT. Its translation: CASSLIPGNQPQHF.